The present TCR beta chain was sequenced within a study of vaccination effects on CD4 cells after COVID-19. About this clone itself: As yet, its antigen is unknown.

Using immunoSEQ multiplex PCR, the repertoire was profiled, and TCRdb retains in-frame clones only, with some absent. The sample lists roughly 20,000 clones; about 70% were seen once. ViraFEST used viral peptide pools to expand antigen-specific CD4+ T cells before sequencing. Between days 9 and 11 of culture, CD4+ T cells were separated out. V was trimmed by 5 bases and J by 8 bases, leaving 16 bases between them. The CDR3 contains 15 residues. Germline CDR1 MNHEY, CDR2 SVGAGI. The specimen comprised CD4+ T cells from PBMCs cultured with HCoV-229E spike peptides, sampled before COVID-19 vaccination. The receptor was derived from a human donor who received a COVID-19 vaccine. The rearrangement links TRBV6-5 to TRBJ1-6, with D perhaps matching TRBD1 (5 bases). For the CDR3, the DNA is TGTGCCAGCAGTCAGGGCCCCCAAGGGGATTCACCCCTCCACTTT. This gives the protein CASSQGPQGDSPLHF.